The sequence of this T cell receptor (beta chain) was determined in a study of blood T cell repertoires in COVID-19 (dated by TCRdb to about 2020). Regarding the study in general: Samples covering the acute and convalescent phases of COVID-19 were provided by collaborators in the United States, Italy and Spain. The prospective study material was composed of cDNA or gDNA derived from T cells, B-cell-depleted T cells, or PBMCs. Deeply sampled blood TCRbeta repertoires from subjects exposed to, actively infected with, or recovered from COVID-19 were included in the dataset. The repertoires were made available in a free public database intended to serve as a resource for research on the immune response to SARS-CoV-2. Samples were obtained from the ongoing ImmuneRACE study (first 160 participants) and from over a thousand subjects provided by 6 global collaborators. The sample metadata nearly always contained a de-identified subject ID, COVID-19 status, age in years and sex. Where available, HLA class I and class II types were taken from metadata supplied by the sample provider and were not determined by assay-based typing. The full study reports these points: The quantity of clinical and demographic metadata differed by source and by participant and was supplied without curation.

Enrolling through a virtual design, the prospective study's participants ranged in age from roughly 18 to 90 years and lived across roughly 24 United States geographic areas. In the prospective study, participants were assigned to cohorts based on the clinical history participants reported in a screening survey and a study questionnaire. Each participant in the prospective study had whole blood, serum and a nasopharyngeal or oropharyngeal swab collected by mobile phlebotomists. Prospective study participants could optionally give additional blood draws and questionnaires over a roughly 2-month period. Before DNA extraction, prospective study blood samples were shipped either frozen or at room temperature. TCRbeta CDR3 regions were amplified from genomic DNA by means of the immunoSEQ Assay, a bias-controlled multiplex PCR. Per the source publication's procedure: Within the assay, amplification of reference gene primers was used to estimate how many nucleated cells each sample contained. To quantify the absolute abundance of each unique TCRbeta CDR3 rearrangement, sequence reads were collapsed and filtered. For each sample, productive Simpson clonality was calculated as the square root of Simpson's diversity index across productive rearrangements. What TCRdb holds here is the immuneACCESS table cut down to in-frame rearrangements. Part of the clones is not present; checked against another copy, under half of the missing clones reflect an unresolved V gene, and the others are unexplained. Clone size and the V and J calls come from that table; the DNA yielded D and trimming. The sample table holds roughly 300,000 clones, of which approximately 90% were seen once. 2.3% of the sample rests with the top ten.

Taken from cysteine to phenylalanine, the CDR3 has 16 residues. Only the CDR3 DNA stays, 48 bases, in frame from base 1. The germline V gene specifies SGHRS as CDR1 and YFSETQ as CDR2. V trim: 3 bases; J trim: 0 bases; unmatched bases: 7. Worth noting for this clone: The antigen it recognizes is unknown. Per-base quality was not reported, and no clone a single base away is much larger than it.

The clonotype was recovered from a woman in her thirties or forties with acute COVID-19. Sample: PBMCs or T cells enriched from blood (not recorded which). The receptor chain draws on TRBV5-1 and TRBJ1-1, and TRBD1 matches 8 of the central bases. CDR3 protein: CASSSRTGTVNTEAFF. The sequence in DNA is TGCGCCAGCAGCTCGCGGACAGGGACGGTGAACACTGAAGCTTTCTTT.